This T cell receptor (beta chain) was found in a study of blood T cell repertoires in COVID-19. Study at large: Whether acute or convalescent, the COVID-19 samples came from the United States, Italy and Spain. PBMCs, B-cell-depleted T cells, or T cells were the source of the cDNA or gDNA that made up the material.

Per the study methods: Estimates of nucleated cell counts were drawn from the amplification of reference gene primers. The method was immunoSEQ multiplex PCR; TCRdb's version includes in-frame clones alone and lacks a portion of them. V and J calls and clone size are copied from that table; D and trimming were computed from the DNA. The sample records 140,000 to 150,000 clones, around four fifths being singletons. There are 15 residues in the CDR3. V lost 5 bases and J lost 3; bases outside the gene matches: 5. CDR1 is SGHRS, CDR2 YFSETQ, per germline. This TCR derives from a human donor in a cohort sampled during active COVID-19. The chain recombines TRBV5-1 with TRBJ1-4, with 9 nucleotides matching TRBD1. Sequenced: peripheral blood. CDR3 coding DNA: TGCGCCAGCAGGAAACAGGGGGCGTCTAATGAAAAACTGTTTTTT. Translating it yields CASRKQGASNEKLFF. Drawing the rest from reference TRBV5-1 and TRBJ1-4, the complete variable domain is KAGVTQTPRYLIKTRGQQVTLSCSPISGHRSVSWYQQTPGQGLQFLFEYFSETQRNKGNFPGRFSGRQFSNSRSEMNVSTLELGDSALYLCASRKQGASNEKLFFGSGTQLSVL.